Detailed here is one T cell receptor beta chain. This sample is part of a study of cytomegalovirus exposure and HLA in healthy donors. Primers included in the PCR were 60 Vbeta and 13 Jbeta primers. Original processing notes: Among the unique TCR beta chains that a later analysis counted, about 84 million in all, roughly 11 million were shared. Clones were read by immunoSEQ multiplex PCR, and TCRdb kept only the in-frame ones, dropping some. That table is the source of V, J and clone size, and D and trimming were worked out from the DNA. This sample yields about 98,000 clones, of which 81% are seen a single time; approximately 1.4% belongs to the top ten. Germline values: CDR1 MNHEY, CDR2 SMNVEV (reference sequence). This CDR3 is built from 12 residues. V shed 6 bases and J shed 4 bases, with 9 bases lying between them. Unrecorded immune exposure was likely among donors, who were nominally healthy when sampled.

The clonotype was recovered from a man aged 35 to 55 in good health and CMV-seronegative. Sequenced input: PBMCs. The chain recombines TRBV27 with TRBJ1-2; D may be TRBD1 (5 bases). DNA of the CDR3: TGTGCCAGCAGGCAGGGCCCCTATGGCTACACCTTC. Protein: CASRQGPYGYTF.